This TCR beta chain was sequenced for a study of cytomegalovirus exposure and HLA in healthy donors. The PCR ran on 60 Vbeta and 13 Jbeta primers. Measured with immunoSEQ multiplex PCR; TCRdb has only the in-frame clones, and not every one. The table shows roughly 150,000 clones, with roughly three quarters occurring only once. Germline V CDR1 and CDR2: MNHNS, SASEGT. This CDR3 is built from 13 residues. Trimming removed 3 bases from V and 9 bases from J, with 12 bases in between. This rearrangement joins TRBV6-1 to TRBJ1-5; possible D gene TRBD1, 5 bases. The receptor comes from a man younger than 45 in good health and CMV-seronegative. Sequencing input: PBMCs. For the CDR3, the DNA is TGTGCCAGCAGTGACGGGACTACAGGGCCCCAGCATTTT. Translating gives CASSDGTTGPQHF.